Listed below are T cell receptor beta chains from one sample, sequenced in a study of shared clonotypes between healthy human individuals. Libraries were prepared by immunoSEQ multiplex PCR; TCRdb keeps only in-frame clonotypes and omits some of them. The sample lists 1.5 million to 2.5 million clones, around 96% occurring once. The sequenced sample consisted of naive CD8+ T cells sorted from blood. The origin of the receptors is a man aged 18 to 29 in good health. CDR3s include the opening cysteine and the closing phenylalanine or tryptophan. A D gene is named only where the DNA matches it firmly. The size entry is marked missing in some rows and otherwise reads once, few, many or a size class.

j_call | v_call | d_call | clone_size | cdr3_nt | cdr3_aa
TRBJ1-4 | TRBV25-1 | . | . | TGTGCCAGCAGTGATGGAAAACTGTTTTTT | CASSDGKLFF
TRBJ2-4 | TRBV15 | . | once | TGTGCCACCAGCGCGGGGATAGCCAAAAACATTCAGTACTTC | CATSAGIAKNIQYF
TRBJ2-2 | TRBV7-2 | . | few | TGTGCCAGCAGCTCCCACAGGGATTCAGGGGAGCTGTTTTTT | CASSSHRDSGELFF
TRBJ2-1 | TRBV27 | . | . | TGTGCCAGCAGTTTGTCGAGCAATGAGCAGTTCTTC | CASSLSSNEQFF
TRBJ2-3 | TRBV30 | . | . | TGTGCCGTTGGGGACGTTGTGGGGAGAGTCACAGATACGCAGTATTTT | CAVGDVVGRVTDTQYF
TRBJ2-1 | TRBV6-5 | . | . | TGTGCCAGCAGTTACTCGACCGACAGCTCCTACAATGAGCAGTTCTTC | CASSYSTDSSYNEQFF
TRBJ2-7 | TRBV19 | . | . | TGTGCCAGTAGTATAGAATGGGGGGCGGACGAGCAGTACTTC | CASSIEWGADEQYF
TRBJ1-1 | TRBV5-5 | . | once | TGTGCCAGCAGCCAAGTTCCACCCGAAATACAAATGAACACTGAAGCTTTCTTT | CASSQVPPEIQMNTEAFF
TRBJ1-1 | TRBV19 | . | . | TGTGCCAGTAGTTGGGGAGGAAGGACTGAAGCTTTCTTT | CASSWGGRTEAFF
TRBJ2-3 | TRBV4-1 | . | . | TGCGCCAGCAGCCACCTATCCGGAGAAGATACGCAGTATTTT | CASSHLSGEDTQYF
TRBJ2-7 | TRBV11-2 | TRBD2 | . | TGTGCCAGCAGCCGTAGCGGGAGTGGCTACGAGCAGTACTTC | CASSRSGSGYEQYF
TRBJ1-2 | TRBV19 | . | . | TGTGCCAGTACTGTTCGGGGAACGGAGGGCTACACCTTC | CASTVRGTEGYTF
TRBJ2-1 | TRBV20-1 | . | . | TGCAGTGCCCGTAGCCTAGAGCAGTTCTTC | CSARSLEQFF
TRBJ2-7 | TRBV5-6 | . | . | TGTGCCAGCAGCTTGGCCAGGAGGGGTCCGGACGAGCAGTACTTC | CASSLARRGPDEQYF
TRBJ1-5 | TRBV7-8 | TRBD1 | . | TGTGCCAGCAGCATTGGACAGGGGGCTGATCAGCCCCAGCATTTT | CASSIGQGADQPQHF
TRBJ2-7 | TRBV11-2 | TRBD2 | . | TGTGCCAGCTTAGCGGGAGGGAGGTACGAGCAGTACTTC | CASLAGGRYEQYF
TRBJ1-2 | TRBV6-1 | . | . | TGTGCCAGCCAGGGGCACGATATGGGCGTTGATGGCTACACCTTC | CASQGHDMGVDGYTF
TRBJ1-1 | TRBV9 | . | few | TGTGCCAGCAGCCACATGAACACTGAAGCTTTCTTT | CASSHMNTEAFF
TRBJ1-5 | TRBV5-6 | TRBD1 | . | TGTGCCAGCAGCTTGCTGGCAGGGGGTCAGCCCCAGCATTTT | CASSLLAGGQPQHF
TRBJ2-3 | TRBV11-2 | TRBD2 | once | TGTGCCAGCAGCGTAGGGACTAGCGGTTACACAGATACGCAGTATTTT | CASSVGTSGYTDTQYF
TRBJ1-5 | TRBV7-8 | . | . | TGTGCCAGCAGCTTAACAGGGAATAGCAATCAGCCCCAGCATTTT | CASSLTGNSNQPQHF
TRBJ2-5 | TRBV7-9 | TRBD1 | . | TGTGCCAGCAGCTCCGGACAGGGGGCCGGGGAGACCCAGTACTTC | CASSSGQGAGETQYF
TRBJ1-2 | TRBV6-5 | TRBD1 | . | TGTGCCAGCAGTTACTCGGACAGGGTCTATGGCTACACCTTC | CASSYSDRVYGYTF
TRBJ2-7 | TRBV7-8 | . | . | TGTGCCAGCAGTTGGACACGGACCTACGAGCAGTACTTC | CASSWTRTYEQYF
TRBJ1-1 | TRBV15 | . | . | TGTGCCACCGTTGACATCAATTCTTCTGAAGCTTTCTTT | CATVDINSSEAFF
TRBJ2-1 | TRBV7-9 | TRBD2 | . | TGTGCCAGCATCCCCTGGGGGGAGGGCCCCTACAATGAGCAGTTCTTC | CASIPWGEGPYNEQFF
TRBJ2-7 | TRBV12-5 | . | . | TGTGCTAGTGGTTCCCCGACAGTTCACTACGAGCAGTACTTC | CASGSPTVHYEQYF
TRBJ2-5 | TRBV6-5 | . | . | TGTGCCTCCTCCGACCAAGAGACCCAGTACTTC | CASSDQETQYF
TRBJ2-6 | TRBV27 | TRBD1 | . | TGTGCCAGCAGTTATACAGGGGCCCTCGGGGCCAACGTCCTGACTTTC | CASSYTGALGANVLTF